This TCR beta chain was observed in a study of blood T cell repertoires in COVID-19 (dated by TCRdb to the early 2020s). For context, the study as a whole: Collaborator samples came from the United States, Italy and Spain and covered acute and convalescent phases of COVID-19. The dataset comprised deeply sampled blood TCRbeta repertoires from subjects exposed to, actively infected with, or recovered from COVID-19. Where available, HLA class I and class II types were obtained from metadata supplied by the sample provider rather than from assay-based typing. A freely available public database, intended as a resource for researchers studying the immune response to SARS-CoV-2, is where the repertoires were released. The prospective study material was composed of cDNA or gDNA derived from T cells, B-cell-depleted T cells, or PBMCs. Sample metadata almost always included a de-identified subject ID, COVID-19 status, age in years and sex. The samples were drawn from the first 160 participants of the ongoing ImmuneRACE study and from under 1,500 subjects provided by 6 global collaborators.

The immunoSEQ Assay, a bias-controlled multiplex PCR, was used to amplify TCRbeta CDR3 regions from genomic DNA. The published analysis was carried out like this. The number of nucleated cells in each sample was estimated from the amplification of reference gene primers within the assay. To quantify the absolute abundance of each unique TCRbeta CDR3 rearrangement, sequence reads were collapsed and filtered. For each sample, productive Simpson clonality was calculated by taking the square root of Simpson's diversity index across productive rearrangements. Here the immuneACCESS table is served through TCRdb, limited to in-frame sequences with V and J called. Missing clones are a known gap in these copies; in checked studies unresolved V genes cover under half, and the rest lacks a known reason. V, J and clone size are those of that table, while D and trimming were read from the DNA. Counted in this sample were 430,000 or so clones; about 90% of them appeared once. The ten largest clones represent more than 0.7% of the sample.

In regard to this clone: It has no known antigen specificity. No quality values exist for individual bases; no much larger clone is one base distant.

The full study reports these points: How much clinical and demographic metadata was included differed by source and by participant, and the metadata was provided uncurated.

One collaborating source in Seattle enrolled patients during active infection and followed them longitudinally through the course of disease. Each collaborating institution followed its own protocols to collect whole blood in K2EDTA tubes. Collaborator samples were shipped for TCRbeta analysis as frozen whole blood, isolated PBMCs, or DNA extracted from either sample type. What was sequenced was peripheral blood. This TCR was sampled from a man between 18 and 29 years old with COVID-19, enrolled during active disease.

CDR3 sequence: CASSRQGSDEKLFF. In nucleotides, the sequence is TGTGCCAGCAGTAGACAGGGCAGTGATGAAAAACTGTTTTTT. The chain is assembled from TRBV9 and TRBJ1-4, with 7 central nucleotides matching TRBD1. Including the terminal cysteine and phenylalanine, the CDR3 comprises 14 residues. Solely the CDR3 DNA is kept, with 42 bases framed from the first base. V has 5 bases trimmed and J has 6 bases trimmed; junction bases matching no gene number 7. The germline V gene provides CDR1 SGDLS and CDR2 YYNGEE. The reference TRBV9 and TRBJ1-4 proteins fill in what lies around the CDR3, so the full variable domain reads DSGVTQTPKHLITATGQRVTLRCSPRSGDLSVYWYQQSLDQGLQFLIQYYNGEERAKGNILERFSAQQFPDLHSELNLSSLELGDSALYFCASSRQGSDEKLFFGSGTQLSVL.